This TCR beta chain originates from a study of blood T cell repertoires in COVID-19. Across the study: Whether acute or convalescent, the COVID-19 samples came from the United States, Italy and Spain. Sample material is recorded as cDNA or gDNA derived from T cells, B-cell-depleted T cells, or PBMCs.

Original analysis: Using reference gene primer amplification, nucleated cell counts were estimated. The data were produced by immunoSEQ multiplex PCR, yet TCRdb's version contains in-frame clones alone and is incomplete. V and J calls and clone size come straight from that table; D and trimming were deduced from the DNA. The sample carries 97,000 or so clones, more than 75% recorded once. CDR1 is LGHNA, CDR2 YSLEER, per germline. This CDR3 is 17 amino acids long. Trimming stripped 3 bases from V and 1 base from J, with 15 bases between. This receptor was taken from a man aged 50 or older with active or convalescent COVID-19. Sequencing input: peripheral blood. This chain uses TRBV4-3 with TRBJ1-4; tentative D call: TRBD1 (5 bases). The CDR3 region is CASSQDRQSLTNEKLFF. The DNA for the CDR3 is TGCGCCAGCAGCCAGGACCGACAGTCTTTAACTAATGAAAAACTGTTTTTT.